Presented here are 30 T cell receptor beta chains from one specimen sequenced in a study of human T cells and chemical hapten exposure. The authors extracted total RNA from unfractionated whole blood. TCRdb re-called the 5' RACE reads through MiXCR, storing one row per CDR3 protein. The sample yields over 95,000 distinct CDR3 sequences, around 20% seen once. These receptors were obtained from a human donor in good health.

The CDR3 DNA reads TGCAGTGCTAGCTTTGGGGGGTATAGCAATCAGCCCCAGCATTTT. This encodes CSASFGGYSNQPQHF. This chain links TRBV20-1 with TRBJ1-5; perhaps TRBD1 as D (5 bases). Germline V CDR1 and CDR2: DFQATT, SNEGSKA (reference sequence). V lost 3 bases and J lost 0, with 12 bases in between. The CDR3 loop spans 15 amino acids.

This chain connects TRBV19 to TRBJ1-2; D gene uncertain. V gave up 3 bases and J gave up 5 bases, with 13 bases separating them. The CDR3 is made up of 14 amino acids. Germline V lookup: CDR1 LNHDA, CDR2 SQIVND (reference sequence). The CDR3 DNA reads TGTGCCAGTAGTATTGGGGTGGACCTGTATGGCTACACCTTC. Translated, it gives CASSIGVDLYGYTF.

This chain connects TRBV5-1 to TRBJ2-7; 7 bases are a match to TRBD1. Losses at the gene ends were 5 bases for V and 7 bases for J; bases not matched to a gene: 12. This CDR3 comprises 14 residues. Germline-derived CDR1 and CDR2 are SGHRS and YFSETQ. This CDR3 is CASRSTQGPGEQYF. Here the CDR3 DNA reads TGCGCCAGCAGGTCCACACAGGGGCCGGGGGAGCAGTACTTC.

Only a few counts were recorded for this clonotype. CDR3 protein: CSARAPAPHNEQFF. CDR3 DNA sequence: TGCAGTGCTAGAGCGCCCGCTCCACACAATGAGCAGTTCTTC. The chain joins TRBV20-1 to TRBJ2-1; D ambiguous. The germline V gene encodes CDR1 DFQATT and CDR2 SNEGSKA (reference sequence). This CDR3 is built from 14 residues. Trimming cost V 1 base and J 5 bases, with 12 bases left between them.

This clonotype showed up just a few times. The chain is built from TRBV20-1 and TRBJ1-6; 8 bases fit TRBD1. The CDR3 is 13 amino acids. Germline trimming cut 5 bases from V and 5 bases from J; bases unmatched to any gene: 2. In germline, CDR1 is DFQATT, CDR2 SNEGSKA (reference sequence). The CDR3 region has the DNA TGCAGTGCTCAGGACAGGGATAATTCACCCCTCCACTTT. This sequence encodes CSAQDRDNSPLHF.

This clonotype was detected only a few times. V is TRBV19 and J is TRBJ2-7; D is ambiguous. Trimming took 1 base from V and 1 from J, leaving 5 bases between them. CDR3 size: 13 residues. Germline CDR1 is LNHDA and CDR2 is SQIVND (reference sequence). The CDR3 DNA is TGTGCCAGTAGTATAGGACGTTCCTACGAGCAGTACTTC. Its protein is CASSIGRSYEQYF.

This clonotype has a handful of counts. The rearrangement uses TRBV11-2 and TRBJ2-7; a weak D match, TRBD2 (6 bases). CDR1 and CDR2 (germline): SGHAT, FQNNGV. Trimming took off 5 bases at V and 0 bases at J, with 17 bases between the two ends. This CDR3 region has 16 residues. CDR3 coding DNA: TGTGCCAGCAGCGCCAATAGCGGACTAAGCTCCTACGAGCAGTACTTC. Its protein is CASSANSGLSSYEQYF.

This sequence joins TRBV12-3 or TRBV12-4 and TRBJ1-5; D gene ambiguous. V gave up 5 bases and J gave up 6 bases, with 17 bases separating them. This CDR3 has 15 amino acids. This CDR3 is CASSPRTDNSQPQHF. DNA of the CDR3: TGTGCCAGCAGTCCCCGGACCGATAATTCTCAGCCCCAGCATTTT.

This clonotype was found many times. The rearrangement uses TRBV2 and TRBJ1-2, with 10 bases matching TRBD1. Germline V lookup: CDR1 SNHLY, CDR2 FYNNEI. The CDR3 sequence is 14 residues long. With 8 bases clipped from V and 3 bases from J, the junction kept 6 bases outside the gene matches. The CDR3 sequence: CASGRQGAYYGYTF. The CDR3 DNA follows: TGTGCCAGCGGAAGACAGGGGGCGTACTATGGCTACACCTTC.

This clonotype was detected a few times. V is TRBV28 and J is TRBJ2-7; D ambiguous. Germline loops: CDR1 MDHEN, CDR2 SYDVKM. V was trimmed by 4 bases and J by 4 bases, leaving 8 bases between them. The CDR3 is made up of 12 amino acids. The CDR3 nucleotides read TGTGCCAGCAGTTCGCCTCCTTACGAGCAGTACTTC. Residues: CASSSPPYEQYF.

This clonotype was seen ten or more times. The genes are TRBV20-1 and TRBJ2-5; TRBD2 agrees at 9 bases. This CDR3 comprises 15 residues. The germline gives CDR1 DFQATT, CDR2 SNEGSKA (reference sequence). V shed 5 bases and J 5 bases; nucleotides not matched to a gene: 12. CDR3 bases: TGCAGTGCTGCCGTTAGCGGGAGCGAGTTCGAGACCCAGTACTTC. Translation gives CSAAVSGSEFETQYF.

The chain joins TRBV5-1 to TRBJ2-1; D is possibly TRBD2 (6 bases). Germline V lookup: CDR1 SGHRS, CDR2 YFSETQ. The CDR3 runs to 15 residues. Deletions cut 5 bases from V and 7 bases from J, with 19 bases between. CDR3 coding DNA: TGCGCCAGCAGGCCCCCTGAGGGGACTCGGAATGAGCAGTTCTTC. It codes for CASRPPEGTRNEQFF.

V is TRBV7-6 and J is TRBJ1-2; 9 nucleotides agree with TRBD1. The trim removed 4 bases at V and 8 bases at J, leaving 8 bases unmatched. The CDR3 extends over 14 amino acids. In germline, CDR1 is SGHVS, CDR2 FNYEAQ. The CDR3 spells CASSSAGTGTGYTF. In nucleotides, the CDR3 is TGTGCCAGCAGCTCCGCCGGGACAGGGACCGGCTACACCTTC.

This rearrangement joins TRBV27 to TRBJ1-4; perhaps TRBD1 as D (6 bases). Germline V gene lookup returns CDR1 MNHEY and CDR2 SMNVEV (reference sequence). The CDR3 sequence is 16 residues long. Deletions cut 5 bases from V and 3 bases from J, with 16 bases between. The CDR3 DNA follows: TGTGCCAGCAGTCTCTGGGGGGGGGCGTCTAATGAAAAACTGTTTTTT. Its protein product is CASSLWGGASNEKLFF.

J is TRBJ2-3 and V is TRBV7-8; D is uncertain. Germline assignment: CDR1 SGHVS and CDR2 FQNEAQ. The V and J ends lost 2 bases and 5 bases respectively, with 2 bases between them. The CDR3 is 11 amino acids. The CDR3 here is CASSLIDTQYF. The CDR3 DNA reads as TGTGCCAGCAGCTTAATAGATACGCAGTATTTT. Using reference TRBV7-8 and TRBJ2-3 for the parts outside the CDR3, the full variable domain is GAGVSQSPRYKVAKRGQDVALRCDPISGHVSLFWYQQALGQGPEFLTYFQNEAQLDKSGLPSDRFFAERPEGSVSTLKIQRTQQEDSAVYLCASSLIDTQYFGPGTRLTVL.

This clonotype was detected only a few times. The gene calls are TRBV10-3 and TRBJ2-3, with a weak D call TRBD1 (6 bases). Germline V gene data show CDR1 as ENHRY and CDR2 as SYGVKD. The V gene lost 3 bases and the J gene lost 2 bases, with 12 bases spanning the gap. The CDR3 consists of 15 residues. The CDR3 DNA follows: TGTGCCATCAGTGAACCAACAGGGTACACAGATACGCAGTATTTT. Translated: CAISEPTGYTDTQYF.

This clonotype was seen more than once but under ten times. The J gene is TRBJ2-3, the V gene TRBV5-1; D gene ambiguous. Trimming removed 4 bases at V and 3 bases at J, with 6 bases between. This CDR3 is built from 12 residues. Germline CDR1 and CDR2: SGHRS and YFSETQ. CDR3 in amino acids: CASSTFTDTQYF. CDR3 nucleotide sequence: TGCGCCAGCAGCACCTTTACAGATACGCAGTATTTT. Looking up the rest from reference TRBV5-1 and TRBJ2-3 gives the full variable domain: KAGVTQTPRYLIKTRGQQVTLSCSPISGHRSVSWYQQTPGQGLQFLFEYFSETQRNKGNFPGRFSGRQFSNSRSEMNVSTLELGDSALYLCASSTFTDTQYFGPGTRLTVL.

This clonotype was seen a handful of times. This sequence joins TRBV6-5 and TRBJ2-3; D ambiguous. The CDR3 length is 14 residues. V lost 3 bases and J 5 bases, leaving 12 bases between the germline ends. Germline assignment: CDR1 MNHEY and CDR2 SVGAGI. CDR3 residues: CASSYRSVQDTQYF. The CDR3, as DNA: TGTGCCAGCAGTTATCGTTCGGTACAAGATACGCAGTATTTT.

V is TRBV5-4 and J is TRBJ2-3; 13 bases map to TRBD2. The CDR3 runs 19 residues. Trimming cost V 5 bases and J 5 bases; bases outside gene matches: 17. Per germline, CDR1 SGHNT and CDR2 YYREEE (reference sequence). This chain's CDR3 is CASRIFGTSGKGSGDTQYF. The CDR3 DNA reads as TGTGCCAGCAGGATATTCGGGACTAGCGGGAAGGGGTCGGGAGATACGCAGTATTTT.

The rearrangement joins TRBV11-1 to TRBJ2-7; D is unclear. Germline assignment: CDR1 SGHAT and CDR2 FQDESV (reference sequence). This CDR3 contains 15 residues. Trimming stripped 0 bases from V and 3 bases from J, with 12 bases between. The CDR3, as DNA: TGTGCCAGCAGCTTAGCGCAAGGGAATTTCTACGAGCAGTACTTC. Its translation: CASSLAQGNFYEQYF.

This clonotype was picked up a small number of times. The rearrangement joins TRBV19 to TRBJ2-6; D is undetermined. The CDR3 consists of 16 residues. V was trimmed by 6 bases and J by 0 bases, leaving 12 bases between them. The V gene's germline CDR1 is LNHDA and CDR2 SQIVND (reference sequence). CDR3 in DNA: TGTGCCAGTAGCAAAGGATTCGCCTCTGGGGCCAACGTCCTGACTTTC. Residues: CASSKGFASGANVLTF.

The gene calls are TRBV7-9 and TRBJ1-2; no clear D gene. Between the trimmed V and J ends, which lost 7 bases and 4 bases, there was a span of 16 bases. The V gene's germline CDR1 is SEHNR and CDR2 FQNEAQ (reference sequence). This CDR3 comprises 14 residues. CDR3 nucleotides: TGTGCCAGCACACCCCGCGAGCTAGTCTATGGCTACACCTTC. Translated, it gives CASTPRELVYGYTF.

The V and J genes are TRBV28 and TRBJ2-6; D is perhaps TRBD2 (6 bases). The V end lost 7 bases, the J end lost 0 bases, and 13 bases lay between the germline ends. The CDR3 contains 16 residues. Germline lookup yields CDR1 MDHEN and CDR2 SYDVKM. DNA of the CDR3: TGTGCCAGCACAAATGGAGGGGTCTCTGGGGCCAACGTCCTGACTTTC. Translated, it gives CASTNGGVSGANVLTF.

This clonotype has more than one count but fewer than ten. This rearrangement joins TRBV6-1 to TRBJ1-1; no definite D call. V lost 4 bases, J lost 0 bases, and 18 bases lay in between. CDR3 length: 17 amino acids. Germline values: CDR1 MNHNS, CDR2 SASEGT. The CDR3 coding sequence is TGTGCCAGCAGTGCCGGAGGGTCCGAGCGGATGAACACTGAAGCTTTCTTT. Translated, it gives CASSAGGSERMNTEAFF.

The rearrangement joins TRBV5-1 to TRBJ1-1; 8 bases are a match to TRBD1. Losses at the gene ends were 6 bases for V and 4 bases for J; bases not matched to a gene: 23. Germline assignment: CDR1 SGHRS and CDR2 YFSETQ. The CDR3 is 19 residues long. The CDR3 loop is CASNYRTGFRQGFSTEAFF. In DNA, the CDR3 is TGCGCCAGCAACTACCGGACGGGGTTTAGACAGGGGTTCAGCACTGAAGCTTTCTTT.

This chain uses TRBV10-2 with TRBJ1-5; D uncertain. The germline CDR1 and CDR2 sequences are WSHSY and SAAADI. With 6 bases removed from V and 6 bases from J, the gap between germline ends came to 12 bases. This CDR3 is built from 13 residues. The CDR3 protein is CASRMGGGQPQHF. CDR3 nucleotide sequence: TGCGCCAGCAGGATGGGCGGCGGTCAGCCCCAGCATTTT.

This clonotype was counted a few times. At one boundary the junction diverges from the germline segment, which might be a read error. The chain carries TRBV4-2 and TRBJ2-3; D could derive from TRBD1 or TRBD2 (5 bases each). CDR1 and CDR2 from the germline V gene are LGHNA and YNFKEQ. This CDR3 has 14 amino acids. The CDR3 nucleotides are TGTGCCAGCAGACAAGCGAGGGGAACAGATACGCAGTATTTT. Translating gives CASRQARGTDTQYF.

This chain uses TRBV5-1 with TRBJ2-3, with 7 nucleotides matching TRBD1. The junction had 7 bases not matched to a gene; V was cut back by 3 bases and J by 6 bases. Germline CDR1 is SGHRS and CDR2 is YFSETQ. This CDR3 has 14 residues. For the CDR3, the DNA is TGCGCCAGCAGCTCGAATGGGGGACAGGATACGCAGTATTTT. Translated, it gives CASSSNGGQDTQYF.

This clonotype was seen more than once but under ten times. V is TRBV4-1 and J is TRBJ2-1; 9 bases fit TRBD2. The CDR3 runs 15 residues. Trimming took 1 base from V and 6 from J; bases not matched to a gene: 4. Germline V gene data show CDR1 as MGHRA and CDR2 as YSYEKL. In DNA, the CDR3 is TGCGCCAGCAGCCAAGGGCCTAGCGGGATCAATGAGCAGTTCTTC. It is translated as CASSQGPSGINEQFF.

This clonotype occurred a few times. The chain recombines TRBV27 with TRBJ2-7, with D possibly matching TRBD2 (5 bases). V gave up 8 bases and J gave up 3 bases, with 14 bases separating them. CDR1 MNHEY and CDR2 SMNVEV come from the germline V gene (reference sequence). The length of the CDR3 is 13 residues. The CDR3: CASRDLAGYEQYF. CDR3 sequence (DNA): TGTGCCAGCCGTGACCTGGCGGGCTACGAGCAGTACTTC.